What follows describes a single T cell receptor (beta chain). Repertoires were generated with immunoSEQ multiplex PCR, while TCRdb's copy carries only in-frame clones and drops some. Of 150,000 to 200,000 clones listed, about 78% are singletons. The data belong to a study of blood T cell repertoires in COVID-19. Study information: Spain, Italy and the United States supplied samples that represented acute and convalescent COVID-19. T cells, B-cell-depleted T cells, or PBMCs supplied cDNA or gDNA.

The CDR3 extends over 15 amino acids. V was pared by 6 bases and J by 0 bases, with 9 bases between. Germline-derived CDR1 and CDR2 are MDHEN and SYDVKM. This chain connects TRBV28 to TRBJ2-6; D unclear. Material: peripheral blood. This TCR was recovered from a woman between 45 and 65 years old with active or convalescent COVID-19. The DNA of the CDR3 is TGTGCCAGCAGACAGCTCCTCTCTGGGGCCAACGTCCTGACTTTC. Translated, it gives CASRQLLSGANVLTF.